The present entry profiles one TCR beta chain with its context. Its antigen is not known. The assay was immunoSEQ multiplex PCR, and TCRdb's table has in-frame clones only and misses some. The table shows 120,000 to 150,000 clones, with roughly nine tenths occurring only once. These data belong to a study of T cell responses to AZD1222 COVID-19 vaccine. Study observations and caveats: The study identified only five to seven AZD1222 recipients as seropositive at baseline. Clonal diversity may have been underestimated, and the donors were mostly white British, with more females than males.

CDR1 is SGHRS and CDR2 is YFSETQ in the germline V gene. Trimming removed 6 bases from V and 7 bases from J, with 19 bases in between. This CDR3 is built from 14 residues. This specimen was peripheral blood, taken 28 days after the second AZD1222 dose. The chain uses TRBV5-1 and TRBJ1-2, with D perhaps matching TRBD1 (5 bases). The receptor was derived from an adult who received the AZD1222 COVID-19 vaccine. The CDR3 region has the DNA TGCGCCAGCACCGATCCCCAAGGGGCGGGTGGCTACACCTTC. It translates to CASTDPQGAGGYTF.